What follows are 32 T cell receptor beta chains derived from one specimen sequenced in a study of somatic reversion in DOCK8 deficiency. Using EuroClonality-NGS primers, TRB was amplified from approximately 100 ng genomic DNA in one-step amplicon PCR. TCRdb re-analysed the multiplex PCR reads in MiXCR, keeping a single row per CDR3 protein. The sample contains around 2,600 distinct CDR3 sequences, more than 25% of which appear only once. Material: peripheral blood. All receptors derive from a human donor in good health.

With regard to this clonotype: A much larger clone lies one base from this, so it may be a read error. The chain employs TRBV7-9 and TRBJ1-1; no clear D. The germline V and J ends were trimmed by 1 base and 1 base, with 10 bases remaining between them. This CDR3 is built from 15 residues. CDR1 is SEHNR and CDR2 is FQNEAQ in the germline V gene (reference sequence). CDR3 DNA: TGTGCCAGCAGCTTAGAAATAGGCACGAACACTGAAGCTTTCTTT. Translated: CASSLEIGTNTEAFF.

Notes on this clonotype: The CDR3 ends on some other residue instead of the conserved phenylalanine or tryptophan, so this is likely a read error. The genes are TRBV28 and TRBJ1-2; no firm D call. V lost 3 bases, J lost 7 bases, and 15 bases lay in between. The germline V gene has CDR1 MDHEN and CDR2 SYDVKM. The CDR3 totals 14 residues. The DNA of the CDR3 is TGTGCCAGCAGTTTTTTCCGTGTGGCGGGTGGCTACACCTCC. This encodes CASSFFRVAGGYTS.

In its sample, this clonotype ranks as medium-sized. This chain connects TRBV19 to TRBJ1-2; unclear D gene. CDR1 LNHDA and CDR2 SQIVND come from the germline V gene (reference sequence). The CDR3 sequence is 13 residues long. The ends were cut back, 3 bases at V and 6 bases at J, with 11 bases in the middle. CDR3 amino acids: CASSIAGINGYTF. CDR3 DNA sequence: TGTGCCAGTAGTATCGCGGGGATTAATGGCTACACCTTC. Looking up the rest from reference TRBV19 and TRBJ1-2 gives the full variable domain: DGGITQSPKYLFRKEGQNVTLSCEQNLNHDAMYWYRQDPGQGLRLIYYSQIVNDFQKGDIAEGYSVSREKKESFPLTVTSAQKNPTAFYLCASSIAGINGYTFGSGTRLTVV.

Sample share makes this clonotype large. The chain couples TRBV5-6 to TRBJ1-3; 7 nucleotides agree with TRBD1. Germline loops: CDR1 SGHDT, CDR2 YYEEEE. V dropped 7 bases and J dropped 0; count of bases not matched to a gene: 10. CDR3 length: 16 amino acids. As DNA, the CDR3 is TGTGCCAGCTCCGGGACAGTTGGTTTCTCTGGAAACACCATATATTTT. Its translation is CASSGTVGFSGNTIYF.

CDR3 in amino acids: CASRTGVEAFF. The CDR3 nucleotides are TGTGCCAGCAGGACAGGGGTTGAAGCTTTCTTT. The rearrangement uses TRBV27 and TRBJ1-1, with 8 nucleotides matching TRBD1. V gave up 6 bases and J gave up 7 bases; unmatched junction bases: 1. Germline assignment: CDR1 MNHEY and CDR2 SMNVEV (reference sequence). This CDR3 has 11 amino acids.

This clonotype was recorded only once. Its ends do not fully match the called genes, so a read error is possible. The chain carries TRBV27 and TRBJ1-1, with 8 bases matching TRBD1. The CDR3 length is 15 residues. The germline V gene encodes CDR1 MNHEY and CDR2 SMNVEV (reference sequence). CDR3 in amino acids: CASSLSGQGVTEASF. For the CDR3, the DNA is TGTGCCAGCAGTTTATCTGGACAGGGTGTCACTGAAGCTTCCTTT.

This sequence joins TRBV6-5 and TRBJ2-3, with 8 bases that match TRBD2. The junction had 12 bases not matched to a gene; V was cut back by 6 bases and J by 4 bases. The CDR3 extends over 16 amino acids. CDR1 is MNHEY and CDR2 is SVGAGI in the germline V gene. CDR3 sequence reads: CASSPIVAGFSDTQYF. CDR3 nucleotide sequence: TGTGCCAGCAGCCCTATTGTAGCGGGATTCTCAGATACGCAGTATTTT.

This sequence joins TRBV13 and TRBJ1-4; D ambiguous. Per germline, CDR1 PRHDT and CDR2 FYEKMQ (reference sequence). There are 14 residues in the CDR3. V shed 5 bases and J shed 4 bases, with 11 bases lying between them. In nucleotides, the CDR3 is TGTGCCAGCAGCATCCGGACGGATAATGAAAAACTGTTTTTT. Its protein is CASSIRTDNEKLFF.

The table lists this clonotype with a few counts. The V and J genes are TRBV27 and TRBJ1-1, with D possibly being TRBD1 (6 bases). CDR1 MNHEY and CDR2 SMNVEV come from the germline V gene (reference sequence). V was cut by 8 bases and J by 1 base, with 11 bases left in between. This CDR3 contains 13 residues. For the CDR3, the DNA is TGTGCCAGCTCCACAGGGCCGAACACTGAAGCTTTCTTT. Translated, it gives CASSTGPNTEAFF.

This clonotype is labeled medium-sized. The chain recombines TRBV7-8 with TRBJ1-1; the D gene is possibly TRBD1 (5 bases). The CDR3 has 17 amino acids. V was pared by 0 bases and J by 0 bases, with 14 bases between. Germline CDR1 SGHVS, CDR2 FQNEAQ. The DNA of the CDR3 is TGTGCCAGCAGCTTAGCGGGGGGGTTCGGGTTGAACACTGAAGCTTTCTTT. Encoded protein: CASSLAGGFGLNTEAFF.

This clonotype is categorized as medium-sized (0.01 to 0.1%). The rearrangement links TRBV20-1 to TRBJ1-4; the match to TRBD1 covers 7 bases. CDR3 length: 15 residues. V lost 1 base to trimming and J lost 7 bases; unmatched junction nucleotides: 9. Germline lookup yields CDR1 DFQATT and CDR2 SNEGSKA (reference sequence). CDR3 amino acids: CSARGTDRQGEKLFF. The CDR3 DNA reads TGCAGTGCTAGAGGGACTGACAGACAGGGTGAAAAACTGTTTTTT.

This clonotype was detected only a few times. This sequence joins TRBV4-3 and TRBJ1-5; D uncertain. The germline gives CDR1 LGHNA, CDR2 YSLEER. The CDR3 covers 15 residues. V dropped 0 bases and J dropped 0 bases, with 6 bases sitting between them. CDR3 amino acids: CASSQDTNSNQPQHF. The CDR3 coding sequence is TGCGCCAGCAGCCAAGATACGAATAGCAATCAGCCCCAGCATTTT.

By share of the sample, this clonotype is medium-sized (0.01 to 0.1%). V gene TRBV7-9 combines with J gene TRBJ1-2; 7 bases fit TRBD1. CDR3 length: 13 residues. In germline, CDR1 is SEHNR, CDR2 FQNEAQ (reference sequence). The trim removed 4 bases at V and 3 bases at J, leaving 2 bases unmatched. This CDR3 is CASSSGTDYGYTF. The CDR3 DNA reads TGTGCCAGCAGCTCAGGGACAGACTATGGCTACACCTTC.

The chain employs TRBV6-6 and TRBJ2-7; 9 nucleotides line up with TRBD2. The CDR3 loop spans 15 amino acids. Per the germline V gene, CDR1 is MNHNY and CDR2 is SVGAGI (reference sequence). V lost 2 bases, J lost 4 bases, and 6 bases stayed unmatched. Here the CDR3 DNA reads TGTGCCAGCAGTTACCGCGTGGCGGGAGGGTACGAGCAGTACTTC. Amino acids: CASSYRVAGGYEQYF.

There are a few counts of this clonotype. J is TRBJ2-7 and V is TRBV11-2; tentatively, D is TRBD2 (5 bases). The CDR3 length is 12 residues. Looked up from germline, CDR1 is SGHAT and CDR2 is FQNNGV. Between the trimmed V and J ends, which lost 5 bases and 6 bases, there was a span of 11 bases. The CDR3 region has the DNA TGTGCCAGCAGCCGGTGGGGAGCCGAGCAGTACTTC. Translation gives CASSRWGAEQYF.

This clonotype has more than one count but fewer than ten. The chain uses TRBV4-2 and TRBJ1-4, with D unresolved. This CDR3 is built from 15 residues. From germline, CDR1 is LGHNA and CDR2 YNFKEQ. Trimming removed 0 bases at V and 7 bases at J, with 12 bases between. The CDR3 DNA sequence: TGTGCCAGCAGCCAAGATTGGTCAGGAATTGAAAAACTGTTTTTT. It translates to CASSQDWSGIEKLFF.

The rearrangement uses TRBV29-1 and TRBJ2-7; the D gene is possibly TRBD1 (6 bases). The V gene lost 4 bases and the J gene lost 7 bases, with 14 bases spanning the gap. The CDR3 has 12 residues. Germline V gene sequence: CDR1 SQVTM, CDR2 ANQGSEA. The CDR3: CSVAEQGWEQYF. The CDR3 bases are TGCAGCGTTGCCGAACAGGGTTGGGAGCAGTACTTC.

This clonotype was seen a few times. The chain uses TRBV5-6 and TRBJ2-1; a possible D gene is TRBD1 (6 bases). Trimming pared 3 bases from V and 2 bases from J, leaving 9 bases between. CDR1 is SGHDT and CDR2 is YYEEEE in the germline V gene. This CDR3 region has 14 residues. CDR3 in amino acids: CASSYRETYNEQFF. The CDR3 DNA is TGTGCCAGCAGCTACAGGGAAACCTACAATGAGCAGTTCTTC.

This clonotype was seen only a few times. As DNA, the CDR3 is TGTGCCAGCAGGCTAGCGGGAGGTAAAGGCAATGAGCAGTTCTTC. This gives the protein CASRLAGGKGNEQFF. The chain recombines TRBV7-9 with TRBJ2-1; TRBD2 aligns across 11 bases. The CDR3 spans 15 residues. Germline lookup yields CDR1 SEHNR and CDR2 FQNEAQ (reference sequence). The V segment lost 6 bases and the J segment 6 bases; nucleotides outside the gene matches: 7. The complete variable domain, with remaining parts taken from reference TRBV7-9 and TRBJ2-1, reads DTGVSQNPRHKITKRGQNVTFRCDPISEHNRLYWYRQTLGQGPEFLTYFQNEAQLEKSRLLSDRFSAERPKGSFSTLEIQRTEQGDSAMYLCASRLAGGKGNEQFFGPGTRLTVL.

V and J are TRBV9 and TRBJ1-1, with D unresolved. V was shortened by 0 bases and J by 6 bases, with 9 bases between the two germline ends. CDR3 size: 13 residues. Per germline, CDR1 SGDLS and CDR2 YYNGEE. As DNA, the CDR3 is TGTGCCAGCAGCGTAGGTGGAAACGCTGAAGCTTTCTTT. The encoded protein is CASSVGGNAEAFF.

This clonotype was recorded a few times. The CDR3 bases are TGTGCCAGCAGCTCCGGGACAGCGAGGCCCCTAGGCTATGGCTACACCTTC. This codes for CASSSGTARPLGYGYTF. The chain combines TRBV5-4 with TRBJ1-2; 7 positions match TRBD1. The V gene's germline CDR1 is SGHNT and CDR2 YYREEE (reference sequence). Unmatched junction bases numbered 15, after V lost 3 bases and J lost 4 bases. CDR3 length equals 17 residues. The full variable domain, completed using reference TRBV5-4 and TRBJ1-2, is ETGVTQSPTHLIKTRGQQVTLRCSSQSGHNTVSWYQQALGQGPQFIFQYYREEENGRGNFPPRFSGLQFPNYSSELNVNALELDDSALYLCASSSGTARPLGYGYTFGSGTRLTVV.

This clonotype is classed as medium-sized. The CDR3 coding sequence is TGCGCCAGCAGCTTAGTCGGGGGCAATCAGCCCCAGCATTTT. As protein: CASSLVGGNQPQHF. The rearrangement uses TRBV5-1 and TRBJ1-5; D call uncertain. CDR3 length: 14 residues. The V gene's germline CDR1 is SGHRS and CDR2 YFSETQ. Trimming removed 2 bases at V and 2 bases at J, with 8 bases between.

In regard to this clonotype: It is likely a read error, because the conserved phenylalanine at the end of the CDR3 is missing. The chain has TRBV6-2 or TRBV6-3 and TRBJ1-2; D is ambiguous. CDR1 and CDR2 from the germline V gene are MNHEY and SVGEGT. The germline V and J ends were trimmed by 0 bases and 4 bases, with 6 bases remaining between them. There are 13 residues in the CDR3. The CDR3 region has the DNA TGTGCCAGCAGTTACTCGGGAATCTATGGCTACACCCTC. Translated, it gives CASSYSGIYGYTL.

This chain links TRBV4-1 with TRBJ2-1, with 8 nucleotides matching TRBD2. There are 17 residues in the CDR3. Germline assignment: CDR1 MGHRA and CDR2 YSYEKL. Unmatched junction bases numbered 10, after V lost 1 base and J lost 5 bases. This CDR3 is CASSQGLRREDHNEQFF. The CDR3 nucleotides are TGCGCCAGCAGCCAAGGGTTAAGGCGGGAGGATCACAATGAGCAGTTCTTC.

This clonotype has more than one count but fewer than ten. The chain joins TRBV5-1 to TRBJ2-7, with a weak D call TRBD2 (6 bases). V lost 4 bases, J lost 7 bases, and 9 bases lay in between. Germline V gives CDR1 SGHRS, CDR2 YFSETQ. The CDR3 extends over 11 amino acids. CDR3 nucleotides: TGCGCCAGCAGCCCCCGGGGGGAGCAGTACTTC. Translated, it gives CASSPRGEQYF. Using reference TRBV5-1 and TRBJ2-7 for the parts outside the CDR3, the full variable domain is KAGVTQTPRYLIKTRGQQVTLSCSPISGHRSVSWYQQTPGQGLQFLFEYFSETQRNKGNFPGRFSGRQFSNSRSEMNVSTLELGDSALYLCASSPRGEQYFGPGTRLTVT.

This clonotype is deemed medium-sized. The chain employs TRBV28 and TRBJ1-3, with 7 positions matching TRBD1. The trim removed 3 bases at V and 0 bases at J, leaving 2 bases unmatched. Germline assignment: CDR1 MDHEN and CDR2 SYDVKM. The CDR3 is 15 residues long. As DNA, the CDR3 is TGTGCCAGCAGTTTCTCAGGGGGCTCTGGAAACACCATATATTTT. This codes for CASSFSGGSGNTIYF.

In its sample, this clonotype was seen a few times. The chain has TRBV4-1 and TRBJ1-6; D remains ambiguous. V lost 0 bases to trimming and J lost 6 bases, with 9 bases between them. Germline V gives CDR1 MGHRA, CDR2 YSYEKL. The CDR3 is made up of 15 amino acids. CDR3 DNA: TGCGCCAGCAGCCAAGATTCCGGTATTAATTCACCCCTCCACTTT. Amino acid sequence: CASSQDSGINSPLHF.

By sample fraction, this clonotype is medium-sized. The rearrangement uses TRBV30 and TRBJ2-7, with a tentative D call TRBD2 (5 bases). The V and J ends lost 0 bases and 3 bases respectively, with 9 bases between them. Germline CDR1 and CDR2: GTSNPN and SVGIG (reference sequence). This CDR3 contains 13 residues. The CDR3 nucleotides read TGTGCCTGGAGTGTGCGGGCGCGCTACGAGCAGTACTTC. This gives the protein CAWSVRARYEQYF. The variable domain in full, with the rest retrieved from reference TRBV30 and TRBJ2-7, is SQTIHQWPATLVQPVGSPLSLECTVEGTSNPNLYWYRQAAGRGLQLLFYSVGIGQISSEVPQNLSASRPQDRQFILSSKKLLLSDSGFYLCAWSVRARYEQYFGPGTRLTVT.

This clonotype is deemed medium-sized. The CDR3 sequence: CASFPTSQGGHRQSEAFF. The CDR3 bases are TGTGCCAGTTTTCCCACGTCCCAGGGGGGTCACAGGCAGAGTGAAGCTTTCTTT. The gene calls are TRBV19 and TRBJ1-1, with TRBD1 matching over 7 bases. Losses at the gene ends were 8 bases for V and 7 bases for J; bases not matched to a gene: 25. The CDR3 is made up of 18 amino acids. Germline-derived CDR1 and CDR2 are LNHDA and SQIVND (reference sequence).

This rearrangement joins TRBV4-1 to TRBJ2-7, with 9 bases identical to TRBD1. This CDR3 comprises 16 residues. Germline V CDR1 and CDR2: MGHRA, YSYEKL. Germline trimming cut 0 bases from V and 3 bases from J; bases unmatched to any gene: 6. CDR3 in amino acids: CASSQDQRDRDYEQYF. Written as DNA, the CDR3 is TGCGCCAGCAGCCAAGATCAAAGGGACAGGGACTACGAGCAGTACTTC.

This chain connects TRBV9 to TRBJ1-2; unclear D gene. Germline CDR1 reads SGDLS; CDR2 reads YYNGEE. The CDR3 loop spans 12 amino acids. The V end lost 7 bases, the J end lost 9 bases, and 16 bases lay between the germline ends. CDR3 bases: TGTGCCAGCCAAGGACCATCCGATAGCTACACCTTC. This sequence encodes CASQGPSDSYTF. The whole variable domain, remainder taken from reference TRBV9 and TRBJ1-2, is DSGVTQTPKHLITATGQRVTLRCSPRSGDLSVYWYQQSLDQGLQFLIQYYNGEERAKGNILERFSAQQFPDLHSELNLSSLELGDSALYFCASQGPSDSYTFGSGTRLTVV.

V and J are TRBV6-5 and TRBJ1-5; perhaps TRBD1 as D (5 bases). The CDR3 contains 16 residues. CDR1 and CDR2 (germline): MNHEY, SVGAGI. Trimming shortened V by 0 bases and J by 6 bases, and 15 bases separated the two germline ends. The CDR3 DNA sequence: TGTGCCAGCAGTTACTCGGTGGGGGGACGCGGTCAGCCCCAGCATTTT. This encodes CASSYSVGGRGQPQHF.